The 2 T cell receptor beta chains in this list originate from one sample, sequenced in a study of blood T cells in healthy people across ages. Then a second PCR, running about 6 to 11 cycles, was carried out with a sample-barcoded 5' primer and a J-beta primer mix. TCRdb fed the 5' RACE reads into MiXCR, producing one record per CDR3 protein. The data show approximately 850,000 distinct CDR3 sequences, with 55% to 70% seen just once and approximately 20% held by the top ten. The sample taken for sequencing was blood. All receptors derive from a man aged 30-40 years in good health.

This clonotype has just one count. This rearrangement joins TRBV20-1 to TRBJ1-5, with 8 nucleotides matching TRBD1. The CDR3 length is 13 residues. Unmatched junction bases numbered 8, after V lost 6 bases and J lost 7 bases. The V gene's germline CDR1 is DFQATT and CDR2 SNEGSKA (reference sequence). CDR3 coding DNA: TGCAGTGCCCAGACAGGGGTTGGACAGCCCCAGCATTTT. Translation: CSAQTGVGQPQHF.

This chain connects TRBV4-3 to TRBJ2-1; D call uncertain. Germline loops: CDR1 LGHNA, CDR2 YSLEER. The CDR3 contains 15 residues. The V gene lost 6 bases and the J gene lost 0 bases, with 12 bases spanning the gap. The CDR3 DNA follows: TGCGCCAGCAGTCTTACTACTATCTCCTACAATGAGCAGTTCTTC. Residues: CASSLTTISYNEQFF.